This record covers a single T cell receptor beta chain. The antigen is not known. Trimming removed 0 bases at V and 2 bases at J, with 8 bases between. Germline CDR1 LGHNA, CDR2 YNFKEQ. The CDR3 is made up of 14 amino acids. Aged roughly 6 to 90, donors were systemically healthy Caucasians from Russia. This entry comes from a study of blood T cells in healthy people across ages. Then a second PCR, running about 6 to 11 cycles, was carried out with a sample-barcoded 5' primer and a J-beta primer mix. Each cDNA molecule, via a template-switch adaptor with 12 random nucleotides, was tagged. Each CDR3 protein gets one entry after TCRdb re-called the 5' RACE reads with MiXCR. The table has about a million distinct CDR3 sequences, about 53% seen once; the top ten hold around 21%. General study results and limits: Underestimates were what the diversity estimates from one million T cells were considered to be. Older individuals had lower TCR beta diversity per million T cells (the decline was roughly linear).

The sequence derives from a woman in her fifties or sixties in good health. The material sequenced was blood. V gene TRBV4-2 combines with J gene TRBJ2-7; possible D gene TRBD2, 5 bases. The CDR3 loop reads CASSQERVAYEQYF. In DNA form, the CDR3 reads TGTGCCAGCAGCCAAGAGCGGGTGGCCTACGAGCAGTACTTC.